The present entry profiles one T cell receptor (beta chain) with its context. Its specificity is unknown. This record belongs to a study of cytomegalovirus exposure and HLA in healthy donors. Across the study: In a previous analysis, 100 million to 140 million unique TCR beta sequences were found from some 180 million T cells. Unique TCRs from HLA-typed donors, 85 million to 100 million of them, were held in an early data release. Study-wide points: It was confirmed in vitro that a few of the CMV-associated chains were specific for CMV antigens. As was reported, the HLA-A and HLA-B alleles of most subjects were accurately predicted from TCR beta sequences.

There are 15 residues in the CDR3. Germline lookup yields CDR1 SGHNT and CDR2 YYREEE (reference sequence). The primer mix had 60 Vbeta and 13 Jbeta primers. Measured with immunoSEQ multiplex PCR; TCRdb has only the in-frame clones, and not every one. Of 150,000 to 200,000 clones listed, about 70% are singletons. Material: PBMCs. This sequence was found in a woman in her forties in good health and CMV-seropositive. The chain has TRBV5-4 and TRBJ2-5; 10 positions agree with TRBD1. The J call is in doubt because the DNA end fits TRBJ2-7 better. The CDR3 DNA follows: TGTGCCAGCAGCATGGGACAGGGGATGACCTACGAGCAGTACTTC. Its protein is CASSMGQGMTYEQYF.